This is a list of T cell receptor beta chains from one sample in a study of T-cell reconstitution after alpha-beta-depleted transplantation in children. In TCRdb, the PCR reads were re-called with MiXCR into one record per CDR3 protein. The data show some 180,000 distinct CDR3 sequences, roughly 6.6% seen once. The sample in question was PBMCs, obtained before TCRalphabeta/CD19-depleted stem cell transplant. These receptors came from a boy between 2 and 10 years old with acute lymphoblastic leukemia, due to receive a stem cell transplant. CDR3s include the opening cysteine and the closing phenylalanine or tryptophan. Each record gives: clone size, V gene, D gene, CDR3 length, J gene, CDR3 protein, CDR3 DNA. The D gene is left open where the match is weak. Some rows mark clone size as missing; the rest say once, few, many or name a class of expanded clone.

>many|TRBV20-1|TRBD1|13|TRBJ2-1
CSAMGQGWYEQFF
TGCAGTGCCATGGGACAGGGGTGGTATGAGCAGTTCTTC
>few|TRBV4-1|TRBD2|19|TRBJ2-1
CASSQDPQYAGGFYNEQFF
TGCGCCAGCAGCCAAGATCCCCAATACGCGGGGGGGTTTTACAATGAGCAGTTCTTC
>many|TRBV30|.|12|TRBJ2-7
CACREIGYEQYF
TGTGCCTGCAGGGAAATTGGCTACGAGCAGTACTTC
>many|TRBV7-2|.|15|TRBJ1-1
CASSFYRSSNTEAFF
TGTGCCAGCAGCTTTTACAGGTCCTCGAACACTGAAGCTTTCTTT
>many|TRBV9|.|14|TRBJ2-1
CASSEDIPYNEQFF
TGTGCCAGCAGCGAGGACATACCCTACAATGAGCAGTTCTTC
>many|TRBV28|.|14|TRBJ1-3
CASTPGASGNTIYF
TGTGCCAGCACACCCGGGGCCTCTGGAAACACCATATATTTT
>many|TRBV9|.|16|TRBJ2-5
CASSLTRFDYQETQYF
TGTGCCAGCAGCCTGACTCGTTTTGACTACCAAGAGACCCAGTACTTC
>many|TRBV6-1|TRBD2|14|TRBJ2-3
CASRLAGVPDTQYF
TGTGCCAGCAGACTAGCGGGAGTTCCAGATACGCAGTATTTT
>.|TRBV12-2|.|15|TRBJ2-1
CASRLRAGGIDEQFF
.
>many|TRBV12-3/TRBV12-4|TRBD1|13|TRBJ2-2
CASSSTGVGELFF
TGTGCCAGCAGTTCGACAGGGGTTGGGGAGCTGTTTTTT
>.|TRBV5-1|.|16|TRBJ2-1
CASSLVGRGGFDEQFF
TGCGCCAGCAGCTTGGTTGGCAGGGGGGGTTTCGATGAGCAGTTCTTC
>many|TRBV29-1|.|11|TRBJ1-1
CSVLGMTEAFF
TGCAGCGTCCTAGGGATGACTGAAGCTTTCTTT
>.|TRBV11-2|.|14|TRBJ1-1
CASSFEGGSTEAFF
TGTGCCAGCAGCTTTGAGGGGGGGAGCACTGAAGCTTTCTTT
>many|TRBV20-1|TRBD2|14|TRBJ2-3
CSARDWGGTDTQYF
TGCAGTGCTCGAGATTGGGGAGGGACAGATACGCAGTATTTT
>many|TRBV11-2|.|13|TRBJ1-4
CASSLVSREKLFF
TGTGCCAGCAGCTTAGTCTCTCGGGAAAAACTGTTTTTT
>many|TRBV28|.|13|TRBJ1-5
CASSLFPFQPQHF
TGTGCCAGCAGTTTATTCCCGTTTCAGCCCCAGCATTTT
>.|TRBV20-1|TRBD1|15|TRBJ1-1
CSARDVRQGRTEAFF
TGCAGTGCTAGAGACGTTAGACAGGGACGCACTGAAGCTTTCTTT
>many|TRBV27|.|16|TRBJ2-2
CASSLGGGAGPGELFF
TGTGCCAGCAGTCTGGGGGGCGGAGCGGGGCCCGGGGAGCTGTTTTTT
>many|TRBV5-1|.|13|TRBJ1-1
CASSPVDFGEAFF
TGCGCCAGCAGCCCCGTGGATTTCGGTGAAGCTTTCTTT
>few|TRBV5-1|.|15|TRBJ2-1
CASSPGTTLVGEQFF
TGCGCCAGCAGCCCCGGGACAACCCTGGTGGGTGAGCAGTTCTTC